Below are 22 T cell receptor beta chains sequenced from a single sample in a study of blood T cells in healthy people across ages (dated by TCRdb to about 2015). Library creation used 5' RACE. Instrument on record: Illumina HiSeq 2500. A second PCR of about 7 to 12 cycles was run with a J-beta primer mix and a sample-barcoded 5' primer. Using fastp at Q25 and MiXCR, TCRdb reprocessed the public reads and kept productive beta chains. CDR3 protein sequences are deduplicated, and each keeps its most common genes and DNA. For this sample there are approximately 760,000 distinct CDR3 sequences; just under 25% appear just once. More than 7.5% of the sample is taken by the ten largest. The same specimen was also included in a second study, on T cells of mothers and their children.

Sequenced input: blood. These TCRs come from a boy younger than 18 in good health.

This clonotype turned up a few times. The J gene is TRBJ1-1, the V gene TRBV7-2, with D unclear. CDR1 and CDR2 (germline): SGHTA, FQGNSA. This CDR3 is 14 amino acids long. V was pared by 1 base and J by 3 bases, with 9 bases between. As DNA, the CDR3 is TGTGCCAGCAGCTTAGTAGGCAGCTACACTGAAGCTTTCTTT. Amino acids: CASSLVGSYTEAFF.

The chain joins TRBV7-2 to TRBJ2-5; 7 bases align to TRBD2. V lost 5 bases to trimming and J lost 5 bases; unmatched junction nucleotides: 8. In germline, CDR1 is SGHTA, CDR2 FQGNSA. This CDR3 spans 14 amino acids. CDR3: CASSRRGVRETQYF. CDR3 bases: TGTGCCAGCAGCCGTCGGGGGGTTCGCGAGACCCAGTACTTC.

Of note for this clonotype: It is likely a read error, because the conserved phenylalanine at the end of the CDR3 is missing. Because the CDR3's place on the DNA is in doubt, the DNA is left out and the CDR3 is given as listed by TCRdb. V usage is TRBV20-1 and J usage is TRBJ2-5; the D segment call TRBD1 is taken from the table without a DNA check. The CDR3 is 13 residues long, counting both termini. Per the germline V gene, CDR1 is DFQATT and CDR2 is SNEGSKA (reference sequence). This chain's CDR3 is CSAWDGAGLRATL.

V usage is TRBV15 and J usage is TRBJ2-5, with a tentative D call TRBD2 (6 bases). The closer fit of TRBJ2-1 to the DNA end suggests the J call may be wrong. This CDR3 has 15 amino acids. Germline V gene lookup returns CDR1 LNHNV and CDR2 YYDKDF (reference sequence). The chain's CDR3 is CATSRDYGRGNEQFF. As DNA, the CDR3 is TGTGCCACCAGCAGAGATTACGGGAGAGGTAATGAGCAGTTCTTC.

This clonotype was seen a few times. The chain joins TRBV10-3 to TRBJ2-3; maybe TRBD1 (5 bases). The V gene lost 10 bases and the J gene lost 4 bases, with 9 bases spanning the gap. The length of the CDR3 is 11 residues. The germline V gene has CDR1 ENHRY and CDR2 SYGVKD. CDR3 protein: CATRESDTQYF. CDR3 bases: TGTGCCACCAGGGAATCAGATACGCAGTATTTT.

Notes on this clonotype: An end of the junction does not agree with germline; a read error may underlie this. This chain joins TRBV24-1 and TRBJ2-1; tentative D call: TRBD2 (5 bases). From germline, CDR1 is KGHDR and CDR2 SFDVKD. This CDR3 contains 15 residues. This CDR3 is CATSDLSGYQETQHF. CDR3 bases: TGTGCCACCAGTGATTTGTCGGGGTACCAAGAGACCCAGCACTTC.

V and J are TRBV27 and TRBJ2-5, with D perhaps matching TRBD2 (6 bases). The V gene's germline CDR1 is MNHEY and CDR2 SMNVEV (reference sequence). CDR3 length: 15 amino acids. The V and J ends lost 5 bases and 2 bases respectively, with 15 bases between them. In DNA form, the CDR3 reads TGTGCCAGCAGTAAATATTCTAGCGATCAAGAGACCCAGTACTTC. As protein: CASSKYSSDQETQYF.

This clonotype was observed a few times. The chain has TRBV13 and TRBJ1-4, with TRBD1 matching 9 bases. Germline loops: CDR1 PRHDT, CDR2 FYEKMQ (reference sequence). There are 15 residues in the CDR3. Trimming at V came to 5 bases and at J to 7 bases, leaving 8 bases not matched to a gene. The CDR3 protein is CASSINRGRGEKLFF. Written as DNA, the CDR3 is TGTGCCAGCAGCATAAACAGGGGGCGAGGTGAAAAACTGTTTTTT. The full variable domain, rest sourced from reference TRBV13 and TRBJ1-4, is AAGVIQSPRHLIKEKRETATLKCYPIPRHDTVYWYQQGPGQDPQFLISFYEKMQSDKGSIPDRFSAQQFSDYHSELNMSSLELGDSALYFCASSINRGRGEKLFFGSGTQLSVL.

This clonotype was counted between two and nine times. The chain couples TRBV27 to TRBJ1-4, with D unclear. Germline lookup yields CDR1 MNHEY and CDR2 SMNVEV (reference sequence). V lost 0 bases and J 8 bases, leaving 10 bases between the germline ends. This CDR3 region has 14 residues. This CDR3 is CASSLSYSFEKLFF. In DNA form, the CDR3 reads TGTGCCAGCAGTTTATCGTACAGCTTCGAAAAACTGTTTTTT.

J is TRBJ2-1 and V is TRBV29-1; TRBD1 aligns across 9 bases. Germline CDR1 is SQVTM and CDR2 is ANQGSEA. The CDR3 spans 15 residues. Unmatched junction bases numbered 13, after V lost 7 bases and J lost 6 bases. The CDR3 loop is CSGRTGDLARNEQFF. CDR3 bases: TGCAGCGGTCGGACAGGGGACCTTGCACGCAATGAGCAGTTCTTC.

The V gene is TRBV6-6, the J gene TRBJ1-4; the D is unclear. Trimming took 8 bases from V and 6 from J, leaving 10 bases between them. The CDR3 runs to 12 residues. The germline gives CDR1 MNHNY, CDR2 SVGAGI (reference sequence). CDR3 DNA: TGTGCCAGCGCAGGCGGGGATGAAAAACTGTTTTTT. Protein product: CASAGGDEKLFF.

This clonotype was found once. The chain has TRBV7-2 and TRBJ2-3, with 7 bases matching TRBD1. Germline CDR1 reads SGHTA; CDR2 reads FQGNSA. V dropped 4 bases and J dropped 5; count of bases not matched to a gene: 9. The CDR3 covers 15 residues. The CDR3 coding sequence is TGTGCCAGCAGCTCCAGAAGACAGGGAGTAGATACGCAGTATTTT. Protein product: CASSSRRQGVDTQYF.

Concerning this clonotype: At one end, the junction sequence differs from germline, possibly due to a read error. The V gene is TRBV20-1, the J gene TRBJ2-3; D is undetermined. CDR3 length: 15 residues. Germline V lookup: CDR1 DFQATT, CDR2 SNEGSKA (reference sequence). The chain's CDR3 is CSARVGRKGTDTQYF. In DNA form, the CDR3 reads TGCAGCGCTAGAGTCGGGCGGAAGGGCACAGATACGCAGTATTTT.

This clonotype was picked up a small number of times. The V gene is TRBV20-1, the J gene TRBJ1-1, with TRBD1 as a possible D gene (6 bases). V lost 0 bases and J lost 3, with 11 bases in between. This CDR3 contains 14 residues. Germline V gene data show CDR1 as DFQATT and CDR2 as SNEGSKA (reference sequence). CDR3 coding DNA: TGCAGTGCTAGAGAACAGGGAAGGGACACTGAAGCTTTCTTT. Residues: CSAREQGRDTEAFF.

The V and J genes are TRBV5-4 and TRBJ2-1; TRBD1 matches 9 bases. The J call may not be correct, given that the DNA end is closer to TRBJ2-7. The CDR3 extends over 16 amino acids. Per the germline V gene, CDR1 is SGHNT and CDR2 is YYREEE (reference sequence). CDR3: CASSPSGTGIVYEQYF. CDR3 coding DNA: TGTGCCAGCAGCCCTTCCGGGACAGGGATAGTCTACGAGCAGTACTTC.

The J gene is TRBJ2-1, the V gene TRBV28; 12 nucleotides agree with TRBD2. CDR1 MDHEN and CDR2 SYDVKM come from the germline V gene. The junction had 6 bases not matched to a gene; V was cut back by 4 bases and J by 8 bases. The CDR3 loop spans 15 amino acids. CDR3 loop: CASSSASGGEDEQFF. The CDR3 DNA sequence: TGTGCCAGCAGTTCTGCTAGCGGGGGGGAGGATGAGCAGTTCTTC.

This clonotype was observed a few times. The chain combines TRBV7-3 with TRBJ2-1, with D hard to call. Germline-derived CDR1 and CDR2 are SGHTA and FQGTGA. The length of the CDR3 is 15 residues. V was cut by 5 bases and J by 5 bases, with 16 bases left in between. CDR3 residues: CASSPLDSSHNEQFF. CDR3 sequence (DNA): TGTGCCAGCAGCCCCCTGGATAGTAGTCACAATGAGCAGTTCTTC.

V gene TRBV4-2 combines with J gene TRBJ2-2; D is perhaps TRBD1 (7 bases). Trimming cost V 4 bases and J 6 bases, with 18 bases left between them. CDR3 length: 16 amino acids. Germline V gene sequence: CDR1 LGHNA, CDR2 YNFKEQ. CDR3 amino acids: CASSPGQGGRAGELFF. CDR3 DNA sequence: TGTGCCAGCAGCCCAGGTCAGGGGGGAAGAGCCGGGGAGCTGTTTTTT.

The chain recombines TRBV20-1 with TRBJ2-1, with 8 bases aligning to TRBD2. Germline V gene sequence: CDR1 DFQATT, CDR2 SNEGSKA (reference sequence). The trim removed 5 bases at V and 6 bases at J, leaving 6 bases unmatched. The CDR3 runs 13 residues. CDR3 amino acids: CSAELADANEQFF. CDR3 nucleotides: TGCAGTGCTGAACTAGCGGACGCCAATGAGCAGTTCTTC.

This clonotype appeared a few times. This rearrangement joins TRBV5-5 to TRBJ1-4, with D perhaps TRBD1 (5 bases). Trimming removed 0 bases at V and 4 bases at J, with 16 bases between. In germline, CDR1 is SGHKS, CDR2 YYEKEE (reference sequence). The CDR3 is made up of 17 amino acids. In DNA form, the CDR3 reads TGTGCCAGCAGCTTGGGCCCCCGGGGGACTGGTAATGAAAAACTGTTTTTT. Residues: CASSLGPRGTGNEKLFF.

This clonotype was detected only a few times. The chain is built from TRBV7-2 and TRBJ1-4, with 10 bases identical to TRBD1. This CDR3 contains 18 residues. Germline V CDR1 and CDR2: SGHTA, FQGNSA. J lost 6 bases, V lost 4 bases, and 14 bases had no gene match. The CDR3 nucleotides read TGTGCCAGCAGCTCAACCGGGACAGGGGTTTTAGAGGATGAAAAACTGTTTTTT. It yields the protein CASSSTGTGVLEDEKLFF.

The V gene is TRBV5-1, the J gene TRBJ2-5, with TRBD2 matching over 8 bases. The end of the DNA aligns better with TRBJ2-1, so the J call may be wrong. The CDR3 has 17 residues. Germline lookup yields CDR1 SGHRS and CDR2 YFSETQ. CDR3 loop: CASSLGAAGAHFNEQFF. Written as DNA, the CDR3 is TGCGCCAGCAGCTTGGGGGCAGCGGGGGCCCACTTCAATGAGCAGTTCTTC.